This T cell receptor beta chain was retrieved from a study of cytomegalovirus exposure and HLA in healthy donors. CDR3 size: 13 residues. Germline lookup yields CDR1 MNHEY and CDR2 SVGAGI. V was pared by 1 base and J by 1 base, with 4 bases between. PCR primers comprised 60 Vbeta and 13 Jbeta primers. TCRdb keeps only in-frame clones here, not all; method: immunoSEQ multiplex PCR. The sample includes 150,000 to 200,000 clones, 81% of them seen just once. The material sequenced was PBMCs. The receptor was derived from a woman between 18 and 29 years old in good health and CMV-seropositive. V usage is TRBV6-5 and J usage is TRBJ1-1; the D is unclear. CDR3 nucleotide sequence: TGTGCCAGCAGTTACTACAAGAACACTGAAGCTTTCTTT. Translated: CASSYYKNTEAFF.